Listed below are T cell receptor beta chains from one sample, sequenced in a study of radiotherapy plus CTLA-4 blockade in lung cancer. Repertoires were generated with immunoSEQ multiplex PCR, while TCRdb's copy carries only in-frame clones and drops some. The sample records some 70,000 clones, around 86% being singletons. The source material was peripheral blood, sampled from a patient treated with radiotherapy plus ipilimumab. These receptors all come from a human donor with non-small cell lung cancer who had a partial response to radiotherapy plus ipilimumab. Both conserved end residues are part of each CDR3. D genes are given only for firm matches. Expanded clones get a size class; other rows say once, few or many, or leave the size out.

TRBJ2-7 TRBV9 TRBD1 NA TGTGCCAGCAGCCAAGGGACAGGGATTGAGGGCGAGCAGTACTTC CASSQGTGIEGEQYF
TRBJ1-2 TRBV7-9 NA NA TGTGCCAGCAGCCCGCCCTCGACAGGCATTTATGGCTACACCTTC CASSPPSTGIYGYTF
TRBJ1-2 TRBV5-4 TRBD1 NA TGTGCCAGCAGCGCCGAGACAGGGAACTATGGCTACACCTTC CASSAETGNYGYTF
TRBJ2-5 TRBV19 NA NA TGTGCCAGTAGTTTGAGGGAACAAGAGACCCAGTACTTC CASSLREQETQYF
TRBJ2-1 TRBV9 NA NA TGTGCCAGCAGCGTGTCCGGGATGAGGTACAATGAGCAGTTCTTC CASSVSGMRYNEQFF
TRBJ1-5 TRBV2 NA NA TGTGCCAGCAGTGAACGTGACAGGCTGGGGCAGCCCCAGCATTTT CASSERDRLGQPQHF
TRBJ1-5 TRBV19 TRBD1 NA TGTGCCAGTAGGGGACAGGGGAGCAATCAGCCCCAGCATTTT CASRGQGSNQPQHF
TRBJ2-7 TRBV6-1 TRBD1 NA TGTGCCAGCAGTGATGGACAGGGACATTCCTACGAGCAGTACTTC CASSDGQGHSYEQYF
TRBJ2-5 TRBV28 TRBD1 NA TGTGCCAGCAGGACGGGACAGGCGGAGAAGACCCAGTACTTC CASRTGQAEKTQYF
TRBJ2-2 TRBV6-5 TRBD2 NA TGTGCCAGCAGTCACCTAGCGGGGAACACCGGGGAGCTGTTTTTT CASSHLAGNTGELFF
TRBJ2-6 TRBV6-1 NA NA TGTGCCAGCACCCAGGGGTCTGGGGCCAACGTCCTGACTTTC CASTQGSGANVLTF
TRBJ1-3 TRBV10-3 NA NA TGTGCCATCAGTGAGTCGGCTACAGGGCAAGGAAACACCATATATTTT CAISESATGQGNTIYF
TRBJ1-2 TRBV6-5 NA few TGTGCCAGCAGTTCCCGGACTGCCAGCTATGGCTACACCTTC CASSSRTASYGYTF
TRBJ2-6 TRBV6-1 TRBD1 NA TGTGCCAGCAAGACAGGGAACGGGGCCAACGTCCTGACTTTC CASKTGNGANVLTF
TRBJ1-2 TRBV4-2 NA NA TGTGCCAGCAGCCAAGTGGGCACTAACTATGGCTACACCTTC CASSQVGTNYGYTF
TRBJ2-2 TRBV6-5 TRBD1 NA TGTGCCAGCAGTTCAGGACAGGGGGCAACCGGGGAGCTGTTTTTT CASSSGQGATGELFF
TRBJ1-5 TRBV19 NA NA TGTGCCAGTAGCCTTCGGGGGATAAATCAGCCCCAGCATTTT CASSLRGINQPQHF
TRBJ2-1 TRBV28 NA NA TGTGCCAGCAGTAGCTATGCAGGGGCCCATGAGCAGTTCTTC CASSSYAGAHEQFF
TRBJ1-2 TRBV6-1 TRBD1 NA TGTGCCAGCAGTGATCACAGGGGCGAGGGCTACACCTTC CASSDHRGEGYTF
TRBJ2-7 TRBV19 NA NA TGTGCCAGTAGTATCGCACTTCAGGTGGAGCAGTACTTC CASSIALQVEQYF
TRBJ2-1 TRBV10-1 NA NA TGCGCCAGCAGTGAGTCGGTGGGCAGACGGTTCTTC CASSESVGRRFF
TRBJ2-7 TRBV29-1 TRBD2 NA TGCAGCGTCTACGGTCAATCCCGCGGGAGATACGAGCAGTACTTC CSVYGQSRGRYEQYF
TRBJ1-1 TRBV2 TRBD1 NA TGTGCCAGCAGTGAGGACAGGGGAGCCACTGAAGCTTTCTTT CASSEDRGATEAFF
TRBJ2-1 TRBV7-3 TRBD2 NA TGTGCCAGCAGCCTATTAGCGGGATACAATGAGCAGTTCTTC CASSLLAGYNEQFF
TRBJ2-5 TRBV18 NA once TGTGCCAGCTCCCAAACTAGTAACCAAGAGACCCAGTACTTC CASSQTSNQETQYF
TRBJ2-1 TRBV28 TRBD2 NA TGTGCCAGCAAGAGGTACGCGGGAGAGCAATACAATGAGCAGTTCTTC CASKRYAGEQYNEQFF
TRBJ2-1 TRBV5-1 NA NA TGCGCCAGCAGCTTGGGCTTGGCCGCCAGCTCCTACAATGAGCAGTTCTTC CASSLGLAASSYNEQFF
TRBJ1-4 TRBV7-2 NA NA TGTGCCAGCAGCTTAGTGTTAGGGGATGAAAAACTGTTTTTT CASSLVLGDEKLFF
TRBJ2-3 TRBV6-5 TRBD1 once TGTGCCAGCACTCCCGGGGGGACAGGGTCGGATACGCAGTATTTT CASTPGGTGSDTQYF
TRBJ2-7 TRBV28 TRBD2 NA TGTGCCAGCAGTTACCCGGCTAGCGGGTTGCACGAGCAGTACTTC CASSYPASGLHEQYF
TRBJ2-6 TRBV2 NA NA TGTGCCAGCAGTTTTTCCCGGTCCGGGGCCAACGTCCTGACTTTC CASSFSRSGANVLTF
TRBJ2-7 TRBV14 TRBD2 NA TGTGCCAGCAGCCGGTCCGGGGGGAGCTCCTACGAGCAGTACTTC CASSRSGGSSYEQYF
TRBJ2-2 TRBV6-5 TRBD1 NA TGTGCCAGCAGTTACTGGGGACAGGGCACCGGGGAGCTGTTTTTT CASSYWGQGTGELFF
TRBJ1-2 TRBV4-2 NA few TGTGCCAGCAGCCAAGATCGACAGAGCTATGGCTACACCTTC CASSQDRQSYGYTF
TRBJ2-3 TRBV19 NA NA TGTGCCAGTAGTTGGGGGGAAACAGATACGCAGTATTTT CASSWGETDTQYF
TRBJ2-7 TRBV28 NA NA TGTGCCAGCAGTTTATGGCGTCAGGTCGACGACGAGCAGTACTTC CASSLWRQVDDEQYF
TRBJ2-3 TRBV4-1 NA NA TGCGCCAGCAGCCAAGCCGGCACAGATACGCAGTATTTT CASSQAGTDTQYF
TRBJ2-4 TRBV6-6 TRBD1 NA TGTGCCACAACAGGGGCAAATCAAAACATTCAGTACTTC CATTGANQNIQYF
TRBJ2-7 TRBV7-2 NA NA TGTGCCAGCAGACTGGTACCAACCTACGAGCAGTACTTC CASRLVPTYEQYF
TRBJ2-7 TRBV5-6 NA few TGTGCCAGCAGCCGTCGGACTGTCACCTACGAGCAGTACTTC CASSRRTVTYEQYF
TRBJ2-1 TRBV9 TRBD1 NA TGTGCCAGCAGCGCCCGACAGGGGCTTGGTAATGAGCAGTTCTTC CASSARQGLGNEQFF
TRBJ2-5 TRBV5-1 TRBD1 NA TGCGCCAGCACTCCGACGGGACAGGGAGGAGAGACCCAGTACTTC CASTPTGQGGETQYF
TRBJ2-3 TRBV5-4 TRBD2 NA TGTGCCAGCAGCTTGAAACTAGCGGGAGTTACAGATACGCAGTATTTT CASSLKLAGVTDTQYF
TRBJ1-1 TRBV5-1 TRBD1 NA TGCGCCAGCAGCCTTAGACAGGGTACTATGAACACTGAAGCTTTCTTT CASSLRQGTMNTEAFF
TRBJ1-1 TRBV19 NA few TGTGCCAGTAGGCTTGGGAGGGTGAACACTGAAGCTTTCTTT CASRLGRVNTEAFF
TRBJ1-1 TRBV19 TRBD1 NA TGTGCCAGTAGTATCACAGGGGCTAACACTGAAGCTTTCTTT CASSITGANTEAFF
TRBJ2-4 TRBV27 NA NA TGTGCCAGCAGTTTGGAGGGGTCGGCCAAAAACATTCAGTACTTC CASSLEGSAKNIQYF
TRBJ2-3 TRBV7-6 NA NA TGTGCCAGCAGCTTACTGCGGGATACGCAGTATTTT CASSLLRDTQYF
TRBJ2-1 TRBV4-2 NA NA TGTGCCAGCAGCCCCGGCGGAGGGACCTCCTACAATGAGCAGTTCTTC CASSPGGGTSYNEQFF
TRBJ1-4 TRBV7-6 NA NA TGTGCCAGCAGCTTCGGGGGTGTCGGTGAAAAACTGTTTTTT CASSFGGVGEKLFF
TRBJ2-2 TRBV7-9 TRBD2 NA TGTGCCAGCAGGGCGGGAGACACCGGGGAGCTGTTTTTT CASRAGDTGELFF
TRBJ2-7 TRBV28 NA NA TGTGCCAGCAGCTTAATACAGGGCGCCCACGAGCAGTACTTC CASSLIQGAHEQYF
TRBJ2-2 TRBV18 TRBD2 NA TGTGCCAGCTCACCATGGGCGGGAGACACCGGGGAGCTGTTTTTT CASSPWAGDTGELFF
TRBJ1-2 TRBV18 TRBD1 NA TGTGCCAGCTCACCAGACCGGGACAGGGGGTATGGCTACACCTTC CASSPDRDRGYGYTF